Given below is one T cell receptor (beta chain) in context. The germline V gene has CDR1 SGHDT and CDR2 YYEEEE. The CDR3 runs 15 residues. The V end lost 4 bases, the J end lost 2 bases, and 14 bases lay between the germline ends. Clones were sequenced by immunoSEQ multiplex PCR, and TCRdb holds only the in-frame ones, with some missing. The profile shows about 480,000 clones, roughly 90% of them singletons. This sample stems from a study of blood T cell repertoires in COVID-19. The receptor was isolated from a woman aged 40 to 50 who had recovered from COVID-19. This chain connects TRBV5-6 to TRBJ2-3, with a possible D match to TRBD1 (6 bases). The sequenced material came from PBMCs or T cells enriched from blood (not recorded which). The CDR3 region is CASSRSDSYTDTQYF. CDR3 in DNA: TGTGCCAGCAGCCGTTCGGACAGTTACACAGATACGCAGTATTTT.